What follows describes a single T cell receptor beta chain. V gave up 1 base and J gave up 6 bases, with 14 bases separating them. Germline lookup yields CDR1 SGHRS and CDR2 YFSETQ. The CDR3 loop spans 15 amino acids. Sequencing of TCR beta was carried out in blood CD8+ and CD4+ T cells. Stable or active relapsing-remitting multiple sclerosis, untreated and meeting revised McDonald criteria, defined the controls. In contrast to the negatively isolated CD8+ and CD4+ T cells, TEMRA cells were FACS-enriched. The sample originates from a study of CD8 T cells in Susac syndrome. Random-hexamer reverse transcription was applied to about 0.5 to 1 ug RNA. Across 54 Vbeta and 13 Jbeta, TCR beta CDR3 was amplified with immunoSEQ multiplex PCR. A single record per CDR3 protein comes from TCRdb applying MiXCR to the immunoSEQ multiplex PCR reads. The table records roughly 200,000 distinct CDR3 sequences, 85% to 95% of them present only once.

The chain uses TRBV5-1 and TRBJ2-1; D unclear. This TCR was sampled from a human donor with multiple sclerosis. The sample was CD8+ T cells from PBMCs. CDR3 coding DNA: TGCGCCAGCAGCTTGCAAACCACCCTAGGCAATGAGCAGTTCTTC. This gives the protein CASSLQTTLGNEQFF.